One and the same sample provided the 19 T cell receptor beta chains below, sequenced in a study of T cells in Graves' hyperthyroidism and ophthalmopathy. There were TCR beta CDR3 regions amplified from RNA transcripts. The HTBI primer set drove a first-round RT-PCR of the TCR CDR3. A single record per CDR3 protein comes from TCRdb applying MiXCR to the multiplex PCR reads. The sample includes approximately 690,000 distinct CDR3 sequences, 20% to 25% of them seen just once. The sequenced material came from blood. All receptors derive from a man in his thirties or forties with Graves' ophthalmopathy.

The chain combines TRBV6-2 or TRBV6-3 with TRBJ2-7; 8 bases are a match to TRBD2. The CDR3 has 19 residues. Germline values: CDR1 MNHEY, CDR2 SVGEGT. V lost 4 bases to trimming and J lost 2 bases; unmatched junction nucleotides: 19. The DNA for the CDR3 is TGTGCCAGCAGTTTAGGGGAACGAACACTAGCGGCACAGGCCTACGAGCAGTACTTC. Its protein is CASSLGERTLAAQAYEQYF.

The chain carries TRBV20-1 and TRBJ2-1; D is unclear. The CDR3 runs to 10 residues. The germline CDR1 and CDR2 sequences are DFQATT and SNEGSKA (reference sequence). With 1 base removed from V and 12 bases from J, the gap between germline ends came to 7 bases. In DNA, the CDR3 is TGCAGTGCTAGAGCGGCAGGGCAGTTCTTC. Protein sequence: CSARAAGQFF.

This clonotype was picked up many times. This sequence joins TRBV7-9 and TRBJ2-1; D possibly corresponds to TRBD1 (6 bases). This CDR3 spans 14 amino acids. The germline CDR1 and CDR2 sequences are SEHNR and FQNEAQ (reference sequence). V lost 5 bases and J 7 bases, leaving 15 bases between the germline ends. The CDR3 loop is CASSPYRDRNEQFF. The CDR3 nucleotides are TGTGCCAGCAGCCCATACAGGGACCGTAATGAGCAGTTCTTC.

This clonotype was seen only a few times. The chain uses TRBV20-1 and TRBJ1-2, with no clear D. The CDR3 runs 14 residues. Germline values: CDR1 DFQATT, CDR2 SNEGSKA (reference sequence). The V end was cut by 0 bases, the J end by 6 bases, with 14 bases between. The CDR3 DNA reads TGCAGTGCTAGAGACCCCTCGGCAGAAGATGGCTACACCTTC. Residues: CSARDPSAEDGYTF.

J is TRBJ2-7 and V is TRBV29-1; 9 positions agree with TRBD2. Germline-derived CDR1 and CDR2 are SQVTM and ANQGSEA. V trimming: 8 bases; J trimming: 4 bases; junction bases outside the gene matches: 6. The CDR3 runs to 12 residues. DNA for the CDR3: TGCAGCTATAGCGGGAGTAGATACGAGCAGTACTTC. It is translated as CSYSGSRYEQYF.

V and J are TRBV19 and TRBJ1-2; no clear D gene. The CDR3 has 14 amino acids. Per the germline V gene, CDR1 is LNHDA and CDR2 is SQIVND (reference sequence). Trimming pared 11 bases from V and 2 bases from J, leaving 18 bases between. The CDR3 region has the DNA TGTGCCCACCCTGAAGGGCAGAAAAACTATGGCTACACCTTC. Translation gives CAHPEGQKNYGYTF.

This clonotype has at least ten counts. The gene calls are TRBV7-9 and TRBJ1-6; possible D gene TRBD1, 5 bases. V was clipped by 11 bases and J by 7 bases, with 15 bases between them. The CDR3 sequence is 13 residues long. Germline CDR1 SEHNR, CDR2 FQNEAQ (reference sequence). In nucleotides, the CDR3 is TGTGCCTCGCAGGGAGGATTGAATTCACCCCTCCACTTT. Its translation: CASQGGLNSPLHF.

Many counts were recorded for this clonotype. This sequence joins TRBV3-1 and TRBJ1-5, with no clear D. This CDR3 has 14 residues. Trimming pared 1 base from V and 0 bases from J, leaving 4 bases between. In germline, CDR1 is LGHDT, CDR2 YNNKEL (reference sequence). The CDR3: CASSQGNSNQPQHF. The CDR3, as DNA: TGTGCCAGCAGCCAAGGGAATAGCAATCAGCCCCAGCATTTT.

This clonotype was found many times. This may come from a read error, since a much larger clone is one base off. V and J are TRBV2 and TRBJ2-5; perhaps TRBD1 as D (6 bases). The germline gives CDR1 SNHLY, CDR2 FYNNEI. Trimming shortened V by 6 bases and J by 6 bases, and 23 bases separated the two germline ends. This CDR3 comprises 16 residues. The CDR3 DNA is TGTGCCAGCAGGAACTGGGGGCAGGGTGGTATAAAGACCCAGTACTTC. Translated: CASRNWGQGGIKTQYF.

In its sample, this clonotype was seen a few times. The V gene is TRBV4-1, the J gene TRBJ2-3; TRBD1 matches at 9 bases. Losses at the gene ends were 0 bases for V and 1 base for J; bases not matched to a gene: 11. The CDR3 is 19 amino acids. Germline V gives CDR1 MGHRA, CDR2 YSYEKL. CDR3 bases: TGCGCCAGCAGCCAAGAAAGCGGTTCTTGGGACAGGGGCACAGATACGCAGTATTTT. Amino acids: CASSQESGSWDRGTDTQYF.

The chain uses TRBV6-1 and TRBJ2-1, with D possibly matching TRBD2 (6 bases). The CDR3 is 16 amino acids. Germline V gene data show CDR1 as MNHNS and CDR2 as SASEGT. V lost 5 bases and J lost 0, with 14 bases in between. The CDR3 bases are TGTGCCAGCAGTTATCTTACTAGCAGCTCCTACAATGAGCAGTTCTTC. As protein: CASSYLTSSSYNEQFF.

This chain connects TRBV2 to TRBJ1-2, with 9 bases fitting TRBD1. This CDR3 comprises 13 residues. Looked up from germline, CDR1 is SNHLY and CDR2 is FYNNEI. J lost 8 bases, V lost 7 bases, and 8 bases had no gene match. CDR3 residues: CASTPQGARGYTF. The CDR3 DNA sequence: TGTGCCAGCACCCCACAGGGGGCCAGGGGCTACACCTTC.

The V call is TRBV20-1, the J call TRBJ1-5, with TRBD1 matching 8 bases. The length of the CDR3 is 15 residues. Trimming at V came to 6 bases and at J to 6 bases, leaving 13 bases not matched to a gene. Germline V gives CDR1 DFQATT, CDR2 SNEGSKA (reference sequence). CDR3 DNA: TGCAGTGCAGAAGACAGGGGAAGGGGAGCTCAGCCCCAGCATTTT. This sequence encodes CSAEDRGRGAQPQHF.

The chain links TRBV7-9 to TRBJ2-1, with 8 bases fitting TRBD2. Losses at the gene ends were 0 bases for V and 8 bases for J; bases not matched to a gene: 9. Per the germline V gene, CDR1 is SEHNR and CDR2 is FQNEAQ (reference sequence). The CDR3 has 16 residues. The CDR3 spells CASSLALSRAGDEQFF. The CDR3 DNA reads as TGTGCCAGCAGCTTAGCGCTCTCGCGAGCGGGAGATGAGCAGTTCTTC.

In this sample, this clonotype turned up a few times. The chain uses TRBV5-1 and TRBJ1-1; no clear D gene. Trimming took 1 base from V and 1 from J, leaving 11 bases between them. The CDR3 loop spans 15 amino acids. Germline V CDR1 and CDR2: SGHRS, YFSETQ. The CDR3 here is CASSLYSGGNTEAFF. The CDR3 region has the DNA TGCGCCAGCAGCTTGTATTCGGGCGGGAACACTGAAGCTTTCTTT.

This clonotype occurred many times. The genes are TRBV28 and TRBJ1-2; 7 bases fit TRBD1. Unmatched junction bases numbered 2, after V lost 5 bases and J lost 2 bases. This CDR3 has 13 residues. The germline gives CDR1 MDHEN, CDR2 SYDVKM. The CDR3 reads CASSPTGNYGYTF. CDR3 in DNA: TGTGCCAGCAGTCCGACAGGGAACTATGGCTACACCTTC.

The rearrangement links TRBV6-4 to TRBJ1-6, with 9 bases fitting TRBD1. This CDR3 spans 15 amino acids. The junction had 7 bases not matched to a gene; V was cut back by 4 bases and J by 9 bases. From germline, CDR1 is MRHNA and CDR2 SNTAGT. CDR3 sequence reads: CASSVSGQGVSPLHF. The CDR3 DNA sequence: TGTGCCAGCAGTGTCTCGGGACAGGGTGTTTCACCCCTCCACTTT.

This clonotype was seen ten or more times. This chain connects TRBV2 to TRBJ2-1; 10 bases line up with TRBD2. This CDR3 comprises 14 residues. Germline V gene sequence: CDR1 SNHLY, CDR2 FYNNEI. J lost 3 bases, V lost 8 bases, and 4 bases had no gene match. CDR3 protein: CASEREGHYNEQFF. CDR3 coding DNA: TGTGCCAGCGAGCGGGAGGGCCACTACAATGAGCAGTTCTTC.

The chain employs TRBV20-1 and TRBJ1-5, with D uncertain. Trimming stripped 6 bases from V and 6 bases from J, with 24 bases between. The germline CDR1 and CDR2 sequences are DFQATT and SNEGSKA (reference sequence). The CDR3 contains 16 residues. CDR3: CSAPSPRARRVQPQHF. The DNA for the CDR3 is TGCAGTGCCCCAAGTCCGCGGGCAAGGAGGGTTCAGCCCCAGCATTTT.